This T cell receptor (beta chain) was captured in a study of blood T cell repertoires in COVID-19. Study in general: PBMCs, B-cell-depleted T cells, or T cells provided the cDNA or gDNA that made up the material.

The V gene's germline CDR1 is SGHTA and CDR2 FQGTGA. The CDR3 spans 16 residues. V lost 1 base and J lost 1; bases outside the gene matches: 4. The protocol was immunoSEQ multiplex PCR, while the TCRdb copy is restricted to in-frame clones and leaves out a portion. In the table there are approximately 260,000 clones, about 86% of which are singletons. The chain has TRBV7-3 and TRBJ1-3; 7 bases are a match to TRBD1. Sequencing was performed on PBMCs or T cells enriched from blood (not recorded which). This sequence was found in a woman between 35 and 50 years old with acute COVID-19. The CDR3 DNA follows: TGTGCCAGCAGCTTAAATCACAGGGGATCTGGAAACACCATATATTTT. Translation gives CASSLNHRGSGNTIYF.